This TCR beta chain was sequenced for a study of OX40 agonist ivuxolimab in advanced cancers. Study overall: Partial responses were achieved by three patients, of whom one had hepatocellular carcinoma and two had cutaneous melanoma.

Baseline, cycle 4 day 1, and cycle 7 day 1 were the blood sampling points. Clones were read by immunoSEQ multiplex PCR, and TCRdb kept only the in-frame ones, dropping some. The sample lists 92,000 or so clones, under 90% occurring once. The germline V gene has CDR1 MGHRA and CDR2 YSYEKL. Between the trimmed V and J ends, which lost 0 bases and 4 bases, there was a span of 16 bases. The CDR3 is made up of 16 amino acids. This clone was counted once. Specimen: CD4+ or CD8+ T cells sorted from blood, collected in a trial of the OX40 agonist ivuxolimab. The gene calls are TRBV4-1 and TRBJ2-7; D possibly corresponds to TRBD1 (6 bases). This TCR came from an adult with an advanced solid tumor such as melanoma, head and neck, liver or kidney cancer. The CDR3, as DNA: TGCGCCAGCAGCCAAGATTGGGGGCCCTCTGGGTACGAGCAGTACTTC. It specifies CASSQDWGPSGYEQYF.